The following is a TCR beta chain sequence with its context. The data derive from a study of OX40 agonist ivuxolimab in advanced cancers. About the study: Hepatocellular carcinoma, melanoma, renal cell or head and neck cancer affected the dose-escalation patients. Of the patients, three showed partial responses, one with hepatocellular carcinoma and two with cutaneous melanoma. Antecedent anti-PD-1, anti-PD-L1 or anti-CTLA-4 therapy was permissible, with under 50% having received some.

The protocol was immunoSEQ multiplex PCR, while the TCRdb copy is restricted to in-frame clones and leaves out a portion. The data contain about 5,600 clones, around 68% of them singletons. Sequences were derived from CD4+ or CD8+ T cells sorted from blood, sampled in a trial of the OX40 agonist ivuxolimab. The origin of this receptor is an adult with an advanced solid tumor such as melanoma, head and neck, liver or kidney cancer.

This CDR3 reads CASSLGSRWVYYEQYF. The CDR3 DNA follows: TGTGCCAGCAGCTTGGGAAGTAGGTGGGTATACTACGAGCAGTACTTC. The chain recombines TRBV5-6 with TRBJ2-7; no clear D. Per the germline V gene, CDR1 is SGHDT and CDR2 is YYEEEE. V gave up 0 bases and J gave up 3 bases, with 16 bases separating them. This CDR3 contains 16 residues.